This TCR beta chain was documented in a study of human T cells and chemical hapten exposure. Background on the study: Sensitization involved placing 2% DPC onto a 2 cm by 2 cm region of upper inner arm skin. Slight volume differences across pooled libraries mainly accounted for varying per-sample TCR yields. Overall study findings and caveats: TCRs at a frequency above 1 in 1000 stayed unchanged with DPC sensitization. Expanded TCRs clustered into significantly more large CDR3 similarity groups than controls, the analysis revealed.

Time point given: patch test 2, 6 weeks after DPC sensitization. The treatment: therapeutic diphenylcyclopropenone sensitization with weekly scalp DPC. Concerning this clonotype: Its antigen is unidentified.

The CDR3 extends over 15 amino acids. Trimming shortened V by 1 base and J by 1 base, and 13 bases separated the two germline ends. Germline V lookup: CDR1 GTSNPN, CDR2 SVGIG (reference sequence). One entry per CDR3 protein results from TCRdb running MiXCR on the RACE reads. The sample yields approximately 80,000 distinct CDR3 sequences, 10% seen once. The receptor comes from a woman aged 50 to 65 with alopecia areata. Some clones in this sample may be carry-over from other donors' samples. The chain links TRBV30 to TRBJ1-1; no definite D call. Sequenced material: whole blood, taken in connection with sensitization to the hapten diphenylcyclopropenone (DPC). Here the CDR3 DNA reads TGTGCCTGGAGTGCGGGGTCGACGAAGAACACTGAAGCTTTCTTT. Amino acids: CAWSAGSTKNTEAFF.